A selection of T cell receptor beta chains follows, all from one sample in a study of yellow fever vaccine responses in identical twins. TCRdb redid the calling of the RT-PCR reads with MiXCR, one entry per CDR3 protein. The sample holds a few thousand distinct CDR3 sequences, more than 7% seen once. Specimen: T cells from blood (PBMCs), unsorted or a sorted subset (not recorded which), collected 2 years after vaccination. These receptor sequences come from a woman aged 18-29 years who received the yellow fever vaccine. Both conserved end residues are trimmed from each CDR3. Each record gives: clone size, V gene, CDR3 protein. Only some rows state a clone size, as once, few, many or a class for expanded clones.

abundance: medium-sized; v_gene: TRBV6-4; CDR3aa: ASSVSGLRTDTQY
abundance: NA; v_gene: TRBV3-1; CDR3aa: ASSQASPTALSYEQY
abundance: NA; v_gene: TRBV15; CDR3aa: ATSRGLGEQF
abundance: few; v_gene: TRBV4-1; CDR3aa: ASSQTSGSYEQY
abundance: few; v_gene: TRBV4-1; CDR3aa: ASSQLGGGTSYEQY
abundance: few; v_gene: TRBV10-3; CDR3aa: AISEYREDEQY
abundance: few; v_gene: TRBV7-9; CDR3aa: ASRISGTTTDTQY
abundance: NA; v_gene: TRBV14; CDR3aa: ASSLMGSENEQF
abundance: medium-sized; v_gene: TRBV28; CDR3aa: ASSFSQGFARPQH
abundance: medium-sized; v_gene: TRBV20-1; CDR3aa: SASIKRGGNEQF
abundance: few; v_gene: TRBV15; CDR3aa: ATSSETSGSRTNEQF
abundance: few; v_gene: TRBV7-6; CDR3aa: ASSGQGARNEQY
abundance: medium-sized; v_gene: TRBV12-3/TRBV12-4; CDR3aa: ASSLVAGTHNEQF
abundance: medium-sized; v_gene: TRBV7-9; CDR3aa: ASSLEVGNTEAF
abundance: medium-sized; v_gene: TRBV24-1; CDR3aa: ATSGDNGVTQY
abundance: medium-sized; v_gene: TRBV15; CDR3aa: ATSREGFRTEAF
abundance: NA; v_gene: TRBV10-3; CDR3aa: AISGQEDEAF
abundance: NA; v_gene: TRBV10-1; CDR3aa: ASSSTLAGYNEQF
abundance: NA; v_gene: TRBV10-1; CDR3aa: ASSDLADSSYNEQF
abundance: NA; v_gene: TRBV7-6; CDR3aa: ASSLDGDRPLRTQY
abundance: few; v_gene: TRBV7-9; CDR3aa: ASSPGSRYEQY
abundance: few; v_gene: TRBV15; CDR3aa: ATSRDADGYSGANVLT
abundance: NA; v_gene: TRBV27; CDR3aa: ASGITPYTEAF
abundance: medium-sized; v_gene: TRBV2; CDR3aa: ASREGQVSDTQY
abundance: few; v_gene: TRBV4-1; CDR3aa: ASSQDRPQETQY
abundance: NA; v_gene: TRBV11-3; CDR3aa: ASSSSATQY
abundance: few; v_gene: TRBV4-3; CDR3aa: ASSQDVEGEQY
abundance: NA; v_gene: TRBV5-6; CDR3aa: ASSLVGRENNEQF
abundance: NA; v_gene: TRBV10-3; CDR3aa: AISDPGGRRVFNEQF
abundance: medium-sized; v_gene: TRBV5-1; CDR3aa: ASSLGGLNTEAF
abundance: NA; v_gene: TRBV18; CDR3aa: ASWDRGNEQY
abundance: few; v_gene: TRBV4-1; CDR3aa: ASSGSGGAGYGYT
abundance: once; v_gene: TRBV11-1; CDR3aa: ASRPGTSEGSAYNEQF
abundance: medium-sized; v_gene: TRBV7-2; CDR3aa: ASSLVVYEQY
abundance: NA; v_gene: TRBV12-3/TRBV12-4; CDR3aa: ASRLAGGPASF
abundance: few; v_gene: TRBV4-2; CDR3aa: ASSQDWSGGGSPLH
abundance: large; v_gene: TRBV4-3; CDR3aa: ASSQESGETYNEQF
abundance: NA; v_gene: TRBV7-3; CDR3aa: ASSPDGYGYT
abundance: few; v_gene: TRBV24-1; CDR3aa: ATSGGPVLEQY
abundance: NA; v_gene: TRBV10-1; CDR3aa: ASSETQITVNTEAF
abundance: few; v_gene: TRBV27; CDR3aa: ASSTGLAGLGEQF
abundance: medium-sized; v_gene: TRBV25-1; CDR3aa: ASKPTGGRAF
abundance: medium-sized; v_gene: TRBV7-7; CDR3aa: ASSSGQGPYNEQF
abundance: NA; v_gene: TRBV12-3/TRBV12-4; CDR3aa: ASSLDDYGYT
abundance: NA; v_gene: TRBV5-6; CDR3aa: ASSLATSTYEQY
abundance: large; v_gene: TRBV5-1; CDR3aa: ASSLTGFTNQPQH
abundance: few; v_gene: TRBV11-2; CDR3aa: ASSPPGPQGEKY
abundance: medium-sized; v_gene: TRBV15; CDR3aa: ATSPGTSDSYEQY
abundance: NA; v_gene: TRBV10-3; CDR3aa: PINRGSGYT
abundance: NA; v_gene: TRBV11-1; CDR3aa: ASSLKETQY
abundance: medium-sized; v_gene: TRBV18; CDR3aa: ASSGAGGLRESYNEQF
abundance: medium-sized; v_gene: TRBV10-3; CDR3aa: AISESPGGGAKNIQY